The source of this TCR beta chain is a study of Ad26.COV2.S vaccination and SARS-CoV-2 variants. The table lists this clone with a count of one. Its specificity is unknown. Regarding the study as a whole: Breadth of non-spike TCRs did not differ between vaccinees and placebo recipients.

The protocol was immunoSEQ multiplex PCR, while the TCRdb copy is restricted to in-frame clones and leaves out a portion. The sample yields about 350,000 clones, about 89% seen once. The treatment here: over 15 received Ad26.COV2.S at low or high dose, single or two shots; about 5 received placebo; per-sample allocation not given. Sampling happened 63 days after the first vaccine or placebo injection. Germline V gene sequence: CDR1 SEHNR, CDR2 FQNEAQ (reference sequence). The V segment lost 1 base and the J segment 7 bases; nucleotides outside the gene matches: 6. The CDR3 consists of 15 residues. This TCR derives from a person aged 18-65 years who received the Ad26.COV2.S COVID-19 vaccine or a placebo. This sequence joins TRBV7-9 and TRBJ2-7; 11 bases match TRBD1. Sequenced material: peripheral blood, taken in a trial of Ad26.COV2.S vaccine versus placebo. The DNA of the CDR3 is TGTGCCAGCAGCTTAGGGGACAGGGGGAAAGAAGAGCAGTACTTC. Translation: CASSLGDRGKEEQYF.